The rows below give T cell receptor beta chains drawn from one sample of a study of blood T cell repertoires in COVID-19. Measured with immunoSEQ multiplex PCR; TCRdb has only the in-frame clones, and not every one. The profile shows about 210,000 clones, approximately 80% of them singletons. Sequencing used peripheral blood. These receptors came from a man aged 50 or older with active or convalescent COVID-19. Both conserved end residues are part of each CDR3. The D gene is left open where the match is weak. A clone size is listed for some rows: how often the clone was seen (once, few, many), or a class if it is expanded.

clone size	V gene	J gene	D gene	CDR3 DNA	CDR3 protein
.	TRBV9	TRBJ2-3	.	TGTGCCAGCAGCGCGGGGGGCACAGATACGCAGTATTTT	CASSAGGTDTQYF
.	TRBV9	TRBJ1-5	.	TGTGCCAGCAGTGCCGGGGGGGGCAATCAGCCCCAGCATTTT	CASSAGGGNQPQHF
.	TRBV14	TRBJ2-1	.	TGTGCCAGCAGCCTTTTTAGCGACTCCTACAATGAGCAGTTCTTC	CASSLFSDSYNEQFF
once	TRBV7-2	TRBJ1-2	TRBD1	TGTGCCAGCAGCTACAACAGGGGGAATGGCTACACCTTC	CASSYNRGNGYTF
.	TRBV27	TRBJ2-2	TRBD2	TGTGCCAGCGGGGGACTAGCGGAGATAGTCCCAGCGAACACCGGGGAGCTGTTTTTT	CASGGLAEIVPANTGELFF
.	TRBV5-1	TRBJ1-2	TRBD1	TGCGCCAGCAGCCCCGGGACAGATTACTATGGCTACACCTTC	CASSPGTDYYGYTF
.	TRBV25-1	TRBJ1-1	.	TGTGCCAGCAGTGCCCGACAGGAGTGGGACACTGAAGCTTTCTTT	CASSARQEWDTEAFF
.	TRBV5-1	TRBJ2-1	.	TGCGCCAGCAGCGATCAGGGAGGAGGCTACAATGAGCAGTTCTTC	CASSDQGGGYNEQFF
.	TRBV28	TRBJ2-1	TRBD2	TGTGCCAGCAGAGGAGGGACTAGCGGGAGCGATGAGCAGTTCTTC	CASRGGTSGSDEQFF
.	TRBV28	TRBJ2-2	TRBD1	TGTGCCAGCAGTCGGGACAGCACCGGGGAGCTGTTTTTT	CASSRDSTGELFF
.	TRBV2	TRBJ1-2	.	TGTGCCAGCAGTGTTGGCAGGGAGGGACTGGTTAGGGGCTACACCTTC	CASSVGREGLVRGYTF
.	TRBV4-2	TRBJ1-2	.	TGTGCCAGCAGCCAAGATAGGCTGGACAGCTATGGCTACACCTTC	CASSQDRLDSYGYTF
.	TRBV7-4	TRBJ2-1	TRBD2	TGTGCCAGCAGCTTAGGGGGTAGCGGGGTTCCCTACAATGAGCAGTTCTTC	CASSLGGSGVPYNEQFF
.	TRBV6-5	TRBJ1-2	TRBD1	TGTGCCAGCAGCCGGGACAGATCTGGCTATGGCTACACCTTC	CASSRDRSGYGYTF
few	TRBV9	TRBJ2-3	.	TGTGCCAGCAGCGTAGCTTCGCTAGCAGATACGCAGTATTTT	CASSVASLADTQYF
.	TRBV2	TRBJ2-5	.	TGTGCCAGCAGTGACGGACTGCCAAATAAGACCCAGTACTTC	CASSDGLPNKTQYF
.	TRBV27	TRBJ1-1	.	TGTGCCAGCAGTTTATCGGGCAGTTTGAACACTGAAGCTTTCTTT	CASSLSGSLNTEAFF
.	TRBV6-1	TRBJ2-1	TRBD2	TGTGCCAGCAGTGACACTAGCGGGAGGTCCTACAATGAGCAGTTCTTC	CASSDTSGRSYNEQFF
.	TRBV3-1/TRBV3-2	TRBJ1-2	.	TGTGCCAGCAGCCAAGATCAGGGGCTCGGTGGTGGCTACACCTTC	CASSQDQGLGGGYTF
.	TRBV6-5	TRBJ2-7	TRBD2	TGTGCCAGCAAGGGACTAGATCGATCCTACGAGCAGTACTTC	CASKGLDRSYEQYF
.	TRBV15	TRBJ2-3	.	TGTGCCACCCAGGAGGGGACGGTCGCAGATACGCAGTATTTT	CATQEGTVADTQYF
once	TRBV5-1	TRBJ2-5	TRBD1	TGCGCCAGCAGCTTGGTACAGGGGGGCCAAGAGACCCAGTACTTC	CASSLVQGGQETQYF
.	TRBV6-6	TRBJ1-6	.	TGTGCCACCGGGGGGGGCTATAATTCACCCCTCCACTTT	CATGGGYNSPLHF
.	TRBV19	TRBJ1-5	TRBD1	TGTGCCACCTCGGACAGGGTGAATCAGCCCCAGCATTTT	CATSDRVNQPQHF
.	TRBV5-1	TRBJ1-5	.	TGCGCCAGCAGCTTGGCCAGTGGGGCCGATCAGCCCCAGCATTTT	CASSLASGADQPQHF
once	TRBV6-5	TRBJ1-5	TRBD1	TGTGCCAGCAGCCCGGGACAGCAAGGTAGGCCCCAGCATTTT	CASSPGQQGRPQHF
.	TRBV7-6	TRBJ1-1	TRBD1	TGTGCCAGCAGCTTCGTAGCGGGACAGGGGAACACTGAAGCTTTCTTT	CASSFVAGQGNTEAFF